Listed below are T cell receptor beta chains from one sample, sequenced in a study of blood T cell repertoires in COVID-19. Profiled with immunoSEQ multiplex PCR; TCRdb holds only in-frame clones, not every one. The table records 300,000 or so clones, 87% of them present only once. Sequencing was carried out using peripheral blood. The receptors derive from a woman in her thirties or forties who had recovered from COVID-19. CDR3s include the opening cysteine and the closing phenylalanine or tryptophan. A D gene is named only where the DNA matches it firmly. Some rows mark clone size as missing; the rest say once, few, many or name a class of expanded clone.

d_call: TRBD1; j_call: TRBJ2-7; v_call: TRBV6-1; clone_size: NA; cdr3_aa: CASSERGQGPYEQYF; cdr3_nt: TGTGCCAGCAGTGAAAGAGGACAGGGTCCCTACGAGCAGTACTTC
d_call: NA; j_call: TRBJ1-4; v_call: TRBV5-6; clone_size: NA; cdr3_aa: CASSWQGIYEKLFF; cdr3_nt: TGTGCCAGCAGTTGGCAGGGGATATATGAAAAACTGTTTTTT
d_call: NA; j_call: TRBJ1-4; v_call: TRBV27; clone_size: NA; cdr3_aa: CASTSPTAAEKLFF; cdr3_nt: TGTGCCAGCACCTCCCCTACCGCCGCCGAAAAACTGTTTTTT
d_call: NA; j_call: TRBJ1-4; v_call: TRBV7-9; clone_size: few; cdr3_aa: CASSARVLGNEKLFF; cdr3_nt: TGTGCCAGCAGCGCCAGGGTGCTTGGAAATGAAAAACTGTTTTTT
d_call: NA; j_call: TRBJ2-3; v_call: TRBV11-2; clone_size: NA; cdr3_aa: CASSLDLGTSTDTQYF; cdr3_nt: TGTGCCAGCAGCTTAGATCTTGGCACGAGCACAGATACGCAGTATTTT
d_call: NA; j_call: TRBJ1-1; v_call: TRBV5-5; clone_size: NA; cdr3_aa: CASSRRAGGLHTEAFF; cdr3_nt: TGTGCCAGCAGCCGACGAGCAGGAGGACTTCACACTGAAGCTTTCTTT
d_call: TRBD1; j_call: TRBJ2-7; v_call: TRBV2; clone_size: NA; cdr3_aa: CASSDRDRGLFGQYF; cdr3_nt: TGTGCCAGCAGTGACCGGGACAGGGGGTTGTTTGGGCAGTACTTC
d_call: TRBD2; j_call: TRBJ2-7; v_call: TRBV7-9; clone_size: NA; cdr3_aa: CASSLVNLAGAAREQYF; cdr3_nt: TGTGCCAGCAGCTTAGTCAACCTAGCGGGGGCGGCTAGAGAGCAGTACTTC
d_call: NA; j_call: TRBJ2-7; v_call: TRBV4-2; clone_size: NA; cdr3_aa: CASSPKLGYEQYF; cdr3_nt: TGTGCCAGCAGCCCTAAACTAGGATACGAGCAGTACTTC
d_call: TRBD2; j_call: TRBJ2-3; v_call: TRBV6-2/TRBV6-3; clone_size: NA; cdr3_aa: CASSYSATSGGFTDTQYF; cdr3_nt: TGTGCCAGCAGTTACTCCGCGACTAGCGGTGGTTTCACAGATACGCAGTATTTT
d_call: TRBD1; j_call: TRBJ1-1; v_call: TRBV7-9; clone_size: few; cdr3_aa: CASSLSGGTEAFF; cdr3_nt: TGTGCCAGCAGCTTATCAGGGGGCACTGAAGCTTTCTTT
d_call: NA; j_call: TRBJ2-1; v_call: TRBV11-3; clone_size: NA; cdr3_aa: CASSSRASVNEQFF; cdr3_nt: TGTGCCAGCAGCTCCAGAGCTAGCGTGAATGAGCAGTTCTTC
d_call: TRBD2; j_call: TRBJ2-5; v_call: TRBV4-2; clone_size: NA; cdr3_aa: CASSQGLAGDFQETQYF; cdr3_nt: TGTGCCAGCAGCCAAGGACTAGCGGGGGATTTCCAAGAGACCCAGTACTTC
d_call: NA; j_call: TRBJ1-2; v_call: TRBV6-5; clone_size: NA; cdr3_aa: CASLGAGSRGYTF; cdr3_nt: TGTGCCAGCTTGGGAGCCGGGAGCCGGGGCTACACCTTC
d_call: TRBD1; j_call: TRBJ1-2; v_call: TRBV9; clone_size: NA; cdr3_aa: CASSVDAGGYGYTF; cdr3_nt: TGTGCCAGCAGCGTAGACGCAGGGGGCTATGGCTACACCTTC
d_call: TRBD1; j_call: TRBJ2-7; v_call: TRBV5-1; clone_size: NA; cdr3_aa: CASSTGQGVSYEQYF; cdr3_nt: TGCGCCAGCAGCACGGGACAGGGGGTCTCCTACGAGCAGTACTTC
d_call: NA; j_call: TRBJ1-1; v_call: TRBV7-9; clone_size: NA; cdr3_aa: CASSVSQNTEAFF; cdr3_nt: TGTGCCAGCAGCGTCAGTCAGAACACTGAAGCTTTCTTT
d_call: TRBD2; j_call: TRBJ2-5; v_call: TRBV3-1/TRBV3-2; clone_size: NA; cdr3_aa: CASSHLTSGGEKETQYF; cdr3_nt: TGTGCCAGCAGCCACTTGACTAGCGGGGGGGAAAAAGAGACCCAGTACTTC
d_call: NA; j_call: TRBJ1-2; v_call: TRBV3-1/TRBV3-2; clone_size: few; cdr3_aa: CASLDSSYSGYTF; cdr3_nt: TGTGCCAGCTTAGACAGCAGTTACTCTGGCTACACCTTC
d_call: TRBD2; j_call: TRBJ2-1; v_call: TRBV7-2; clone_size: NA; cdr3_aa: CASSLADGGAPNEQFF; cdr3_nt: TGTGCCAGCAGCTTAGCGGACGGGGGGGCTCCCAATGAGCAGTTCTTC